These T cell receptor beta chains were read from a single sample in a study of T cell responses to AZD1222 COVID-19 vaccine. The repertoire was sequenced with immunoSEQ multiplex PCR; TCRdb's copy has only in-frame clones and lacks some. Among around 110,000 clones listed, roughly nine tenths were seen once. This sample comprised peripheral blood, obtained 28 days after the second AZD1222 dose. The receptor set was obtained from an adult who received the AZD1222 COVID-19 vaccine. CDR3s include the opening cysteine and the closing phenylalanine or tryptophan. A D gene is named only where the DNA matches it firmly. Clone size appears in some rows only: once, few, many, or a class for an expanded clone.

>TRBD2|TRBV7-8|TRBJ2-1|.
CASSLTSGEYNEQFF
TGTGCCAGCAGTTTGACTAGCGGAGAGTACAATGAGCAGTTCTTC
>.|TRBV29-1|TRBJ2-1|few
CSVEPGGHEQFF
TGCAGCGTTGAACCGGGGGGCCATGAGCAGTTCTTC
>TRBD1|TRBV4-1|TRBJ2-3|once
CASSQGPGQGTDTQYF
TGCGCCAGCAGCCAGGGCCCGGGACAGGGAACAGATACGCAGTATTTT
>TRBD2|TRBV13|TRBJ2-1|few
CASSRRLGTSGSYNEQFF
TGTGCCAGCAGCCGACGCTTAGGGACTAGCGGGAGCTACAATGAGCAGTTCTTC
>.|TRBV3-1/TRBV3-2|TRBJ1-1|.
CASGLNTEAFF
TGTGCCTCTGGGCTGAACACTGAAGCTTTCTTT
>.|TRBV18|TRBJ1-3|.
CASSPPRQAGAGNTIYF
TGTGCCAGCTCACCCCCCCGGCAAGCAGGGGCCGGAAACACCATATATTTT
>.|TRBV5-1|TRBJ2-3|.
CANPYREGANTDTQYF
TGCGCCAACCCTTATCGGGAGGGGGCGAACACAGATACGCAGTATTTT
>.|TRBV6-1|TRBJ2-3|.
CASSEGEGGDTQYF
TGTGCCAGCAGTGAAGGAGAGGGGGGAGATACGCAGTATTTT
>.|TRBV7-9|TRBJ1-2|.
CASSSLGGGYTF
TGTGCCAGCAGCTCCCTGGGCGGTGGCTACACCTTC
>.|TRBV13|TRBJ2-1|.
CASSLGGTRVNEQFF
TGTGCCAGCAGCTTGGGAGGGACACGGGTCAATGAGCAGTTCTTC
>.|TRBV2|TRBJ2-7|.
CASDGVGSYEQYF
TGTGCCAGCGATGGGGTGGGGTCCTACGAGCAGTACTTC
>TRBD2|TRBV5-8|TRBJ2-3|.
CASSLGFGTSVSTDTQYF
TGTGCCAGCAGCTTGGGGTTCGGGACTAGCGTAAGCACAGATACGCAGTATTTT
>.|TRBV3-1/TRBV3-2|TRBJ2-1|.
CASSHGLRADSYNEQFF
TGTGCCAGCAGCCACGGCTTGAGGGCGGACTCCTACAATGAGCAGTTCTTC
>.|TRBV19|TRBJ1-2|once
CASRQSPNYGYTF
TGTGCCAGTAGACAGTCGCCAAACTATGGCTACACCTTC
>TRBD1|TRBV7-3|TRBJ1-2|.
CASSPGTDGYTF
TGTGCCAGCAGCCCCGGGACAGATGGCTACACCTTC
>.|TRBV2|TRBJ1-2|.
CASTRFEGGGYTF
TGTGCCAGCACCAGATTCGAAGGCGGGGGCTACACCTTC
>.|TRBV27|TRBJ1-5|.
CASRVTWAEYSNQPQHF
TGTGCCAGCAGGGTAACTTGGGCGGAATATAGCAATCAGCCCCAGCATTTT
>.|TRBV6-1|TRBJ1-2|.
CASSERRDTGYTF
TGTGCCAGCAGTGAAAGAAGGGATACTGGCTACACCTTC
>.|TRBV7-9|TRBJ2-7|.
CASSNRHLYEQYF
TGTGCCAGCAGCAACCGACACCTATACGAGCAGTACTTC
>.|TRBV2|TRBJ2-4|.
CASRPAVENIQYF
TGTGCCAGCCGGCCGGCAGTTGAAAACATTCAGTACTTC
>.|TRBV23-1|TRBJ1-5|.
CASSQSISETPQPQHF
TGCGCCAGCAGTCAATCGATTTCAGAGACTCCTCAGCCCCAGCATTTT
>.|TRBV28|TRBJ1-2|.
CASSLGSYGYTF
TGTGCCAGCAGTTTGGGAAGCTATGGCTACACCTTC
>TRBD2|TRBV10-3|TRBJ2-3|.
CAISLGSGSYTDTQYF
TGTGCCATCAGTTTAGGTAGCGGGAGTTACACAGATACGCAGTATTTT
>.|TRBV13|TRBJ2-7|once
CASSFPEQYF
TGTGCCAGCAGCTTCCCTGAGCAGTACTTC
>.|TRBV14|TRBJ1-5|once
CASSQYRDQRRHNQPQHF
TGTGCCAGCAGCCAATACAGGGATCAAAGACGACACAATCAGCCCCAGCATTTT
>.|TRBV25-1|TRBJ1-6|.
CASSETNSPLHF
TGTGCCAGCAGTGAGACTAATTCACCCCTCCACTTT
>.|TRBV4-1|TRBJ2-2|.
CASSQEKGYTGELFF
TGCGCCAGCAGCCAAGAAAAGGGTTACACCGGGGAGCTGTTTTTT
>.|TRBV4-2|TRBJ2-1|.
CASSHDYHNEQFF
TGTGCCAGCAGCCATGACTACCACAATGAGCAGTTCTTC
>.|TRBV6-5|TRBJ1-5|.
CASSYKDQPQHF
TGTGCCAGCAGTTACAAGGATCAGCCCCAGCATTTT
>TRBD1|TRBV27|TRBJ2-7|.
CASTSLTGGSHEQYF
TGTGCCAGCACCTCCTTGACAGGGGGATCCCACGAGCAGTACTTC
>.|TRBV2|TRBJ2-2|.
CASSEVEMNTGELFF
TGTGCCAGCAGTGAGGTAGAGATGAACACCGGGGAGCTGTTTTTT
>.|TRBV19|TRBJ2-5|.
CASRGSIRETQYF
TGTGCCAGTAGGGGATCGATTCGGGAGACCCAGTACTTC
>.|TRBV10-3|TRBJ2-1|.
CAISAGEGTYNEQFF
TGTGCCATCAGTGCAGGGGAGGGAACCTACAATGAGCAGTTCTTC
>.|TRBV13|TRBJ1-1|.
CASSFYGGNTEAFF
TGTGCCAGCAGCTTCTACGGTGGGAACACTGAAGCTTTCTTT
>TRBD2|TRBV5-6|TRBJ2-1|.
CASSLKTSGRAYNEQFF
TGTGCCAGCAGCCTCAAGACTAGCGGGAGGGCGTACAATGAGCAGTTCTTC
>TRBD2|TRBV28|TRBJ2-3|.
CASSNGGRSSDTQYF
TGTGCCAGCAGCAACGGCGGGAGGTCCTCAGATACGCAGTATTTT
>TRBD2|TRBV18|TRBJ2-2|.
CASSPRIAGATGELFF
TGTGCCAGCTCACCAAGGATAGCGGGAGCCACCGGGGAGCTGTTTTTT
>.|TRBV27|TRBJ1-6|few
CASSPQGGSPLHF
TGTGCCAGCAGTCCCCAGGGTGGGTCACCCCTCCACTTT
>.|TRBV5-1|TRBJ2-2|.
CASSLGSTGELFF
TGCGCCAGCAGCTTGGGTAGTACCGGGGAGCTGTTTTTT
>.|TRBV7-2|TRBJ2-2|once
CAGSQGRELFF
TGTGCCGGGAGCCAGGGCCGGGAGCTGTTTTTT
>.|TRBV11-2|TRBJ2-5|.
CASSPRWWETQYF
TGTGCCAGCAGCCCTCGGTGGTGGGAGACCCAGTACTTC
>TRBD2|TRBV9|TRBJ2-7|.
CASSEGLAYEQYF
TGTGCCAGCAGCGAGGGACTAGCCTACGAGCAGTACTTC
>.|TRBV30|TRBJ2-7|once
CACQGFYEQYF
TGTGCCTGTCAGGGGTTCTACGAGCAGTACTTC
>.|TRBV5-1|TRBJ2-7|.
CASIGDSKYEQYF
TGCGCCAGCATTGGAGATTCTAAATACGAGCAGTACTTC
>.|TRBV28|TRBJ1-2|.
CASSPGRDGYTF
TGTGCCAGCAGTCCAGGGAGGGATGGCTACACCTTC